The source of this T cell receptor beta chain is a study of CD8 T cells in Susac syndrome. Germline trimming cut 1 base from V and 3 bases from J; bases unmatched to any gene: 6. This CDR3 is built from 14 residues. Germline V lookup: CDR1 DFQATT, CDR2 SNEGSKA (reference sequence). RNA, at about 0.5 to 1 ug, was reverse transcribed with random hexamers. Amplification of TCR beta CDR3 was carried out by immunoSEQ multiplex PCR, which covered 54 Vbeta and 13 Jbeta segments. Each CDR3 protein is one row after TCRdb ran MiXCR on the immunoSEQ multiplex PCR reads. The table has roughly 130,000 distinct CDR3 sequences, 85% to 95% seen once. In blood CD8+ and CD4+ T cells, TCR beta underwent sequencing. The multiple sclerosis control group consisted of treatment-naive patients whose relapsing-remitting disease, which was either stable or active, fulfilled revised McDonald criteria. Negative isolation yielded CD4+ and CD8+ T cells, and FACS enriched TEMRA cells.

The sample comprised CD4+ T cells from PBMCs. This TCR came from a human donor with multiple sclerosis. The V gene is TRBV20-1, the J gene TRBJ2-7; 7 bases are a match to TRBD1. The CDR3 loop reads CSARGPRDSYEQYF. CDR3 nucleotides: TGCAGTGCTAGAGGCCCCAGGGACAGCTACGAGCAGTACTTC.